The T cell receptor beta chain under discussion was sequenced for a study of T cells in pancreatic ductal adenocarcinoma. The data were produced by immunoSEQ multiplex PCR, yet TCRdb's version contains in-frame clones alone and is incomplete. Among over 100,000 clones listed, about 96% were seen once. No neoadjuvant therapy was given to the selected pancreatic ductal adenocarcinoma patients before their surgery. The J segment lost 0 bases and the V segment lost 4 bases, leaving 8 bases of the junction unmatched. Germline lookup yields CDR1 MDHEN and CDR2 SYDVKM. The CDR3 spans 17 residues. The TCR originated in a human donor with pancreatic ductal adenocarcinoma. The sequenced material came from PBMCs. The chain employs TRBV28 and TRBJ1-5; TRBD1 agrees at 8 bases. The CDR3 protein is CASSSIGQGHSNQPQHF. The DNA of the CDR3 is TGTGCCAGCAGTTCCATTGGACAGGGACATAGCAATCAGCCCCAGCATTTT.